The rows below give T cell receptor beta chains drawn from one sample of a study of Tregs in tolerant kidney transplant recipients. Assay used: immunoSEQ multiplex PCR; TCRdb lists only in-frame clones, some missing. This sample has tens of thousands of clones, with around 84% found just once. Material for sequencing was CD4+ T cells from blood. The source is a human donor in good health. Both conserved end residues are trimmed from each CDR3. Expanded clones are given a class, and other clones once, few, many or no size at all.

>TRBV5-1|NA
ASSLGKGLAGGHYEQY
>TRBV4-1|NA
ASSGTSGRYTDTQY
>TRBV6-5|NA
ASSYRQVTDEQF
>TRBV11-3|NA
ASSLERGAGEF
>TRBV5-5|NA
ASSLLPAAHNSPLH
>TRBV6-1|NA
ASSEAGSGVGGKQY
>TRBV4-1|NA
ASSLRRANEKLF
>TRBV2|NA
AGNAYNPGGQQY
>TRBV6-6|NA
ASSYGSNQPQH
>TRBV12-5|NA
ASGLVRGVDTIY
>TRBV29-1|NA
SVDDRYNEQF
>TRBV27|few
ASSFQPFSGNYNEQF
>TRBV6-1|NA
ASGQAPKLLEQY
>TRBV6-5|few
ATPHNYGYT
>TRBV7-9|NA
ASSPQGGSVGDEQF
>TRBV6-6|NA
ASSYGFPEDEQY
>TRBV7-9|NA
ASISGPDPMNTEAF
>TRBV7-2|NA
ASSLLGEAGGYEKLF
>TRBV30|NA
AWSADGSSGNTIY
>TRBV18|NA
ASSPVGAGTGDGYT
>TRBV30|NA
ACSGTGDGGYT
>TRBV6-5|NA
ASSYSPYSNQPQH
>TRBV9|NA
ASSPRDRGSGTNEKLF
>TRBV7-2|few
ASSQTLGTNGETQY
>TRBV16|NA
ASSRDRDLNTEAF
>TRBV13|once
ASSLGPAGGANQPQH
>TRBV4-1|NA
ASSQEGVRPTDTQY
>TRBV11-2|NA
ASSLDRVIGELF
>TRBV28|NA
ASSRGQGYGYT
>TRBV5-1|NA
ASRFTPTNEKLF
>TRBV7-9|medium-sized
ASSLGRGGDTGELF
>TRBV5-1|NA
ASSLGQGNNQPQH